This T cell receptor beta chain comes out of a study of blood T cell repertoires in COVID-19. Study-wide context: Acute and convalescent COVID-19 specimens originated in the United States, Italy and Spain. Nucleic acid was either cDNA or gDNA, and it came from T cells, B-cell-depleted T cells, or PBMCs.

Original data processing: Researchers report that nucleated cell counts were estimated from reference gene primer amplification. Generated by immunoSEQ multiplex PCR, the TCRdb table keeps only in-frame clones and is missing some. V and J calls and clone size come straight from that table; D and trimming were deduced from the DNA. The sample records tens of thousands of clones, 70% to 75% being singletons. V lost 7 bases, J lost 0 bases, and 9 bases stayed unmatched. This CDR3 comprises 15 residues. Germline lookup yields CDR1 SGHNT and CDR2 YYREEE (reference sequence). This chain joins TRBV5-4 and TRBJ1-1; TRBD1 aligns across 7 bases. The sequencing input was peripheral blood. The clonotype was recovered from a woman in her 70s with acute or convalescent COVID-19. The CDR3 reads CASRNLDRVNTEAFF. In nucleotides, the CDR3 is TGTGCCAGCCGAAATCTAGACAGGGTGAACACTGAAGCTTTCTTT. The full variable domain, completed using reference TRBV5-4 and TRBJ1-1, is ETGVTQSPTHLIKTRGQQVTLRCSSQSGHNTVSWYQQALGQGPQFIFQYYREEENGRGNFPPRFSGLQFPNYSSELNVNALELDDSALYLCASRNLDRVNTEAFFGQGTRLTVV.